This TCR beta chain emerged from a study of blood T cells in healthy people across ages (dated by TCRdb to between 2015 and 2016). About the study as a whole: In model experiments, template switching captured about one uniquely barcoded TCR beta cDNA molecule for every two T cells. Using the same blood draw, the study looked at two additional independent replicas of 1 million unique cDNA reads for two donors, one aged 18 to 30 and the other aged 80 or older. To avoid experimental bias, donors of different ages were spread randomly across the sequencing lanes. To track age-related changes in TCR beta repertoire diversity, the study relied on deep sequencing normalized with unique cDNA molecular identifiers. Four age groups were formed from the donors: young (average approximately 15 years), middle-aged (approximately 39), aged (over 55) and long-lived (about 80). Overall results and qualifications from the work: Donor CMV infection status was unknown, potentially confounding age-related changes in expanded clonotypes. Observed TCR beta diversity per million T cells fell roughly linearly with age, and a significant reduction was already apparent by age roughly 40. Observed TCR beta diversity correlated strongly with the percentage of naive T cells measured by flow cytometry. Because profiling used bulk unsorted PBMCs, naive and antigen-experienced compartments could not be compared conclusively. Compared with the aged group, the long-lived group had more naive CD4+ T cells, fewer expanded clones and increased TCR diversity, suggesting age selection. Estimates of total diversity from one million sequenced T cells were regarded as lower bounds and underestimates.

Systemically healthy Caucasian individuals from Russia, over 30 in total and aged roughly 6 to 95 years, were included as donors. Roughly 10 milliliters of peripheral blood were collected from each donor into EDTA-treated Vacutainer tubes. Ficoll-Paque density-gradient centrifugation was used to isolate PBMCs, with at least 6 million obtained per sample. Trizol reagent was used to extract total RNA from the PBMCs, yielding at least 5.5 micrograms per sample. The percentages of naive CD45RAhigh/CD27high T cells were determined by flow cytometry on a PBMC aliquot from every donor. Libraries were made using 5' RACE. For sequencing, an Illumina HiSeq 2500 was employed. A second PCR of about 6 to 11 cycles was performed with a sample-barcoded 5' primer and a J-beta primer mix. A template-switch 5' adaptor carrying 12 random nucleotides introduced a unique molecular identifier onto each TCR beta cDNA molecule. Each sample yielded at least 2.5 million CDR3-containing paired-end reads. First-strand cDNA synthesis was performed from all RNA using the Mint cDNA synthesis kit, with priming by a TRBC-specific oligonucleotide. All cDNA was treated with uracil-DNA glycosylase and then went through a first 18-cycle PCR with the universal primers M1SS and BC2_uni_R. The study's processing was this. For normalization, 1 million high-quality reads, each with a distinct molecular identifier, were randomly selected from each sample. Instead of being binned into consensus sequences, reads with shared molecular identifiers were discarded. MiTCR, set to a Q25 quality threshold and the strictest error-elimination algorithm, was used for CDR3 identification, clonotype clustering and error correction. A nonparametric unseen species model using Euler transformation provided a lower-bound estimate of total TCR beta diversity. TCRdb reprocessing: public reads trimmed at Q25 with fastp, clones called with MiXCR, in-frame beta chains kept. Each entry merges the rows of one CDR3 protein and shows their most common DNA and genes. The V and J calls come from TCRdb's annotation, not from the publication. Recorded for this sample are some 1.5 million distinct CDR3 sequences; 28% of them occurred a single time. The top ten clonotypes cover less than 9.5% of the sample.

Concerning this clonotype itself: Its cognate antigen has yet to be identified. No per-base quality is available; no much larger clone lies one base away.

The CDR3 spans 14 residues, from the cysteine through the phenylalanine. Just the 42-base CDR3 DNA is kept, in frame starting at base 1. V has 0 bases trimmed and J has 1 base trimmed; junction bases matching no gene number 1. Sequences GTSNPN (CDR1) and SVGIG (CDR2) are obtained from the germline V gene (reference sequence). The sequenced sample was blood. The chain is assembled from TRBV30 and TRBJ1-2, and TRBD1 aligns with 8 junction nucleotides. This receptor was identified in a woman aged 25 to 45 in good health. The DNA sequence follows: TGTGCCTGGAGTGTACAGGGGGTTAACTATGGCTACACCTTC. Its translation reads: CAWSVQGVNYGYTF.